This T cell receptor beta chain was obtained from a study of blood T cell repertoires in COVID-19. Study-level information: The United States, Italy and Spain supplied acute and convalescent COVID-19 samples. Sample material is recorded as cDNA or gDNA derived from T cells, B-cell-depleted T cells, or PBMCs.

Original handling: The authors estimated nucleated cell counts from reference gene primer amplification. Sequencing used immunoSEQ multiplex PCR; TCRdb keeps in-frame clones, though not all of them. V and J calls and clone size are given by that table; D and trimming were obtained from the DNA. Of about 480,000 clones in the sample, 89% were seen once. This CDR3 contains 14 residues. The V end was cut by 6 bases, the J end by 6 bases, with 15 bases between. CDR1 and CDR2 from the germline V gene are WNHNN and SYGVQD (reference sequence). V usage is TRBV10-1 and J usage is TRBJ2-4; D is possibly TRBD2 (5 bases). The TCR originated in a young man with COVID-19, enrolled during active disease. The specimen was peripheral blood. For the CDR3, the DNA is TGCGCCAGCAGCCGAGAGCCAGAGGGAAACATTCAGTACTTC. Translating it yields CASSREPEGNIQYF.